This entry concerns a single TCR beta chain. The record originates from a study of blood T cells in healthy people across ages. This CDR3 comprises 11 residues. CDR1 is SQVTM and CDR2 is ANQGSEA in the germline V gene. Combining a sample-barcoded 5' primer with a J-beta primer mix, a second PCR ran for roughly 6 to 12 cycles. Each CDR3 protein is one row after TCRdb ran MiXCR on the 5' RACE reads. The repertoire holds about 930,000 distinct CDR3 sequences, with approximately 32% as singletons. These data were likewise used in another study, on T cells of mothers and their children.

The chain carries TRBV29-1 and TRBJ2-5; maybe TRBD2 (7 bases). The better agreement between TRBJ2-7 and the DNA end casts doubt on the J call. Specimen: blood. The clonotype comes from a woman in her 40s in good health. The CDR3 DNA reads TGCAGCGTGAGAAGGGGGGGCGAGCAGTACTTC. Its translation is CSVRRGGEQYF.